This T cell receptor (beta chain) derives from a study of blood T cell repertoires in COVID-19 (dated by TCRdb to the early 2020s). Notes on the research overall: Collaborator samples came from the United States, Italy and Spain and covered acute and convalescent phases of COVID-19. Nearly every sample came with metadata listing a de-identified subject ID, COVID-19 status, age in years and sex. Samples were obtained from the ongoing ImmuneRACE study (first 160 participants) and from some 1,300 subjects provided by 6 global collaborators. The material from the prospective study consisted of cDNA or gDNA derived from T cells, B-cell-depleted T cells, or PBMCs. Subjects who had been exposed to COVID-19, were actively infected with it, or had recovered from it provided the deeply sampled blood TCRbeta repertoires that made up the dataset. Where available, HLA class I and class II types were taken from metadata supplied by the sample provider and were not determined by assay-based typing. The repertoires were released in a freely available public database meant as a resource for research on the immune response to SARS-CoV-2. Overall results and qualifications from the work: The quantity of clinical and demographic metadata differed by source and by participant and was supplied without curation.

The immunoSEQ Assay, a bias-controlled multiplex PCR, was used to amplify TCRbeta CDR3 regions from genomic DNA. In the authors' own workflow: The number of nucleated cells in each sample was estimated by amplification of reference gene primers within the assay. To quantify the absolute abundance of each unique TCRbeta CDR3 rearrangement, sequence reads were collapsed and filtered. For each sample, productive Simpson clonality was calculated as the square root of Simpson's diversity index across productive rearrangements. In TCRdb, the immuneACCESS table is reduced to in-frame sequences with V and J assigned. These tables do not hold every clone; where another copy was compared, an unresolved V gene accounts for under half, and the others remain unexplained. The V and J calls and clone size come from that table; D and trimming were worked out from the DNA. The sample includes some 160,000 clones, with roughly nine tenths observed a single time. The ten biggest clones cover 4% of the sample.

Whole blood was collected in K2EDTA tubes by collaborating institutions according to the institutions' own protocols. For TCRbeta analysis, collaborators shipped samples as frozen whole blood, isolated PBMCs, or DNA extracted from either of those sample types. From cysteine to phenylalanine, the CDR3 is 17 amino acids long. This entry keeps only the CDR3 DNA: 51 bases, framed from base 1. V lost 0 bases and J lost 5 bases, and the count of bases not matched to a germline gene is 9. CDR1 SEHNR and CDR2 FQNEAQ were looked up in the germline V gene (reference sequence). A note on this clone: What this receptor recognizes is not known. The record has no base qualities; no much larger clone is one base away.

The receptor comes from a woman in her 70s with acute or convalescent COVID-19. The sequenced material came from peripheral blood. The chain employs TRBV7-9 and TRBJ2-3, with 9 bases matching TRBD1. Here is the DNA: TGTGCCAGCAGCTTAGCAGCGGACAGGGGTTTTAAAGATACGCAGTATTTT. Its protein reads: CASSLAADRGFKDTQYF.